The present entry profiles one T cell receptor beta chain with its context. Its antigen is unknown. TCRdb's table, derived via immunoSEQ multiplex PCR, lists solely in-frame clones and lacks some. The table has some 96,000 clones, more than 70% seen once; the top ten hold 4% to 4.5%. This sample was taken from a study of T cell responses to AZD1222 COVID-19 vaccine. Overall study results and limits: At study baseline, merely about 6 AZD1222 recipients were seropositive. As reported, nearly half of all spike-specific TCRs target variant regions that are unmutated. Spike-spanning, vaccine-associated CD4 TCRs were dominant at 160-218 and 743-854.

The TCR originated in an adult in good health. Sequencing used peripheral blood, obtained on day 0 of MenACWY control vaccination.

Written as DNA, the CDR3 is TGTGCCAGCAGTAGGGACAGCTCTGGAAACACCATATATTTT. Encoded protein: CASSRDSSGNTIYF. This rearrangement joins TRBV2 to TRBJ1-3; TRBD1 agrees at 7 bases. The length of the CDR3 is 14 residues. V lost 5 bases and J lost 0; bases outside the gene matches: 1. Germline V gives CDR1 SNHLY, CDR2 FYNNEI.